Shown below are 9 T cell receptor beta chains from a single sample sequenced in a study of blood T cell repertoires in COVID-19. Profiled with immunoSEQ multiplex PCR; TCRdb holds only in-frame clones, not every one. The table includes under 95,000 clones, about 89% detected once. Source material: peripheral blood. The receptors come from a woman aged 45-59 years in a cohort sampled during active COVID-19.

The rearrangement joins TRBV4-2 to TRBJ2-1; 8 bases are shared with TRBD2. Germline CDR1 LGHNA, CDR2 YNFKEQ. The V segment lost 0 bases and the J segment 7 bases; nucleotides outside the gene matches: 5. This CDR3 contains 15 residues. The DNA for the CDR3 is TGTGCCAGCAGCCAAGAAGCGGGAGTTGGAAATGAGCAGTTCTTC. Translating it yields CASSQEAGVGNEQFF.

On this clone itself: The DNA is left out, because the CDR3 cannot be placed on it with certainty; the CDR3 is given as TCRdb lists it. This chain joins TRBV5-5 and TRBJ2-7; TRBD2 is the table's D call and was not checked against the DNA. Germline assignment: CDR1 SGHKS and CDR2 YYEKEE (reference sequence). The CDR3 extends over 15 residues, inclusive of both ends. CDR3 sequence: CASSFGPGSSYEQYF.

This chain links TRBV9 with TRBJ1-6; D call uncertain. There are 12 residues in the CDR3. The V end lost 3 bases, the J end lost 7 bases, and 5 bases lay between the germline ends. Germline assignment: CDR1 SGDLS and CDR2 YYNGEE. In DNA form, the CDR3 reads TGTGCCAGCAGCGGCGTGAATTCACCCCTCCACTTT. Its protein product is CASSGVNSPLHF.

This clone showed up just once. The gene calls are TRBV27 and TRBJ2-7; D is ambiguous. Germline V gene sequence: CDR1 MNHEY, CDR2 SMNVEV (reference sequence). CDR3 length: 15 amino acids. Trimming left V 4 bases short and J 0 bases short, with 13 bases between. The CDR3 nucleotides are TGTGCCAGCAGTTCCCTTGATGCTAGCTCCTACGAGCAGTACTTC. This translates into CASSSLDASSYEQYF.

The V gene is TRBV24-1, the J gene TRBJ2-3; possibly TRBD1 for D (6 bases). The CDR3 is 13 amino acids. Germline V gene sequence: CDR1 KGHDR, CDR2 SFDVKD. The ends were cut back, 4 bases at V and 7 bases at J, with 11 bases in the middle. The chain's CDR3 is CATSEPGHNTQYF. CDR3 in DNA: TGTGCCACCAGTGAACCGGGACACAATACGCAGTATTTT.

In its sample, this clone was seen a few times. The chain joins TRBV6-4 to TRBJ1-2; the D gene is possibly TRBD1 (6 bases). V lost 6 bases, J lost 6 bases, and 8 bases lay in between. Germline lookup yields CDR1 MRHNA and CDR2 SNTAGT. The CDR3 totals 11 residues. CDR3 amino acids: CASSSGDGYTF. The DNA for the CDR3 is TGTGCCAGCAGCTCAGGGGATGGCTACACCTTC.

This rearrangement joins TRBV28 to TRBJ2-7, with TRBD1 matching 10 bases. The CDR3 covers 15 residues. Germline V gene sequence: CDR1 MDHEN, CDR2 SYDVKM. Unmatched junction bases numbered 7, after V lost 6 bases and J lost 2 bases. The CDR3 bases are TGTGCCAGCAGAAATTCCGGACAGGGGGCCTACGAGCAGTACTTC. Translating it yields CASRNSGQGAYEQYF.

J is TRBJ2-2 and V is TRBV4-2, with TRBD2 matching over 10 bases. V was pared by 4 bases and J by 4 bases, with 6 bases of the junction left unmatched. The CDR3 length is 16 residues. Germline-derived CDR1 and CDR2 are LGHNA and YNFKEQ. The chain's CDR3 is CASSPLLAGFTGELFF. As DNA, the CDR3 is TGTGCCAGCAGCCCCCTACTAGCGGGATTCACCGGGGAGCTGTTTTTT.

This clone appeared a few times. CDR3 nucleotides: TGTGCCAGCAGGGCCCGACAGGGGCTAAACTATGGCTACACCTTC. Its translation: CASRARQGLNYGYTF. This sequence joins TRBV5-4 and TRBJ1-2; TRBD1 aligns across 8 bases. CDR1 SGHNT and CDR2 YYREEE come from the germline V gene (reference sequence). J gave up 2 bases and V 5 bases, and 8 bases lay outside the gene matches. The CDR3 is made up of 15 amino acids. The full variable domain, its missing parts supplied by reference TRBV5-4 and TRBJ1-2, is ETGVTQSPTHLIKTRGQQVTLRCSSQSGHNTVSWYQQALGQGPQFIFQYYREEENGRGNFPPRFSGLQFPNYSSELNVNALELDDSALYLCASRARQGLNYGYTFGSGTRLTVV.